This T cell receptor beta chain was retrieved from a study of beta chain features in type 1 diabetes. Across the study: All samples combined gave roughly 100,000,000 sorted cells for examination. General observations from the study: PCR might pick shorter templates more often, in the same way for patients and controls. Moderate yet significant TCRB CDR3 shortening was seen in Type 1 diabetes patients in all four CD4+ subsets.

The entirety of the isolated RNA underwent reverse transcription, so expressed TCRB transcripts were sequenced. TCRdb's table, derived via immunoSEQ multiplex PCR, lists solely in-frame clones and lacks some. This sample has about 160,000 clones; 6.5% to 8.5% occur once, and the top ten carry approximately 0.56%. Deletions cut 3 bases from V and 4 bases from J, with 18 bases between. Germline V gives CDR1 KGHSH, CDR2 LQKENI. The CDR3 sequence is 16 residues long. As to this clone: The target antigen is unknown.

The source of this sequence is a woman in her late teens or twenties with type 1 diabetes. V usage is TRBV18 and J usage is TRBJ1-2; possible D gene TRBD1, 5 bases. The sequencing input was central memory CD4+ T cells from blood. This CDR3 reads CASSPTEGALSYGYTF. The CDR3 DNA reads TGTGCCAGCTCACCTACGGAAGGGGCTCTTAGCTATGGCTACACCTTC.